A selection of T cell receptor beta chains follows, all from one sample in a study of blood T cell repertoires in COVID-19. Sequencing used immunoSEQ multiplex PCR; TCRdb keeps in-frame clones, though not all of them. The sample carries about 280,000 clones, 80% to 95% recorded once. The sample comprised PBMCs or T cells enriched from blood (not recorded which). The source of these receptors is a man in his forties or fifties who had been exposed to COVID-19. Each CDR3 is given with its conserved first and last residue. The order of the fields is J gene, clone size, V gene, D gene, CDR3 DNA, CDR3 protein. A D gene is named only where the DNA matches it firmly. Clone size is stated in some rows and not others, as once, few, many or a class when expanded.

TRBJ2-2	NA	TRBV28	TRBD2	TGTGCCAGCAGTCTAGCGGGAGTCACCGGGGAGCTGTTTTTT	CASSLAGVTGELFF
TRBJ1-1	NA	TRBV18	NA	TGTGCCAGCTCACCTAACTCGGCGGTGAACACTGAAGCTTTCTTT	CASSPNSAVNTEAFF
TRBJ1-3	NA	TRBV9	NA	TGTGCCAGCAGCGGTTTAAGCTCGAGCTCTGGAAACACCATATATTTT	CASSGLSSSSGNTIYF
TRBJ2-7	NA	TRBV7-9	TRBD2	TGTGCCAGCAGCCTAATGGGACTAGCTGGCGAGCAGTACTTC	CASSLMGLAGEQYF
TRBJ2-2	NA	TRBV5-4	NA	TGTGCCAGCAGCTTGGCGGCAGGTACAATGAACACCGGGGAGCTGTTTTTT	CASSLAAGTMNTGELFF
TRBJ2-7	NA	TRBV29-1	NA	TGCAGCGTTGAGTTACAGACCTCCTACGAGCAGTACTTC	CSVELQTSYEQYF
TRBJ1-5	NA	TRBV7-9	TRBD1	TGTGCCAGCAGCTCTATACAGGGACAGAATCAGCCCCAGCATTTT	CASSSIQGQNQPQHF
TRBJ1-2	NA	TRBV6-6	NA	TGTGCCAGCAGAAGGACAGAAATTAACTATGGCTACACCTTC	CASRRTEINYGYTF
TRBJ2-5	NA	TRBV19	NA	TGTGCCAGTAGTATGTCGAGGGAGGAGACCCAGTACTTC	CASSMSREETQYF
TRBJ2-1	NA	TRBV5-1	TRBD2	TGCGCCAGCAGGTCGACTAGCGGCCAATCCTACAATGAGCAGTTCTTC	CASRSTSGQSYNEQFF
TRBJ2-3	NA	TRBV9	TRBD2	TGTGCCAGCAGCGCCCCTCAAGCGGGGCGTAGCACAGATACGCAGTATTTT	CASSAPQAGRSTDTQYF
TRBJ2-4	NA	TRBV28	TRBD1	TGTGCCAGCAAAGACCGACAGGGGAGGAACATTCAGTACTTC	CASKDRQGRNIQYF
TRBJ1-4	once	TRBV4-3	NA	TGCGCCAGCAGCCAAGATTCTAAGGGGAATGAAAAACTGTTTTTT	CASSQDSKGNEKLFF
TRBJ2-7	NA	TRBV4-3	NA	TGCGCCAGCAGCCAAGGGATGGGCCAGTCCTACGAGCAGTACTTC	CASSQGMGQSYEQYF
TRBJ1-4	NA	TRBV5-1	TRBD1	TGCGCCAGCAGCTTTCACGAACAGGGGGTTGATAATGAAAAACTGTTTTTT	CASSFHEQGVDNEKLFF
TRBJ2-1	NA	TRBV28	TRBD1	TGTGCCAGCAGTTTATGGTTAGGGGCGACAGGGGGCTCCTACAATGAGCAGTTCTTC	CASSLWLGATGGSYNEQFF
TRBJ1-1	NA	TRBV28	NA	TGTGCCAGCAGTTTAGGAGGGATGAACACTGAAGCTTTCTTT	CASSLGGMNTEAFF
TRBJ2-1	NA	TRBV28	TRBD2	TGTGCCAGCAGTTTTGGCGGGAGGATCGACAATGAGCAGTTCTTC	CASSFGGRIDNEQFF
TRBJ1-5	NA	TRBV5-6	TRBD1	TGTGCCAGCAGCAGGGACAGGGTGGCGCCCCAGCATTTT	CASSRDRVAPQHF
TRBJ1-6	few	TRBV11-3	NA	TGTGCCAGCAGCCCCAGCGGAAATAATTCACCCCTCCACTTT	CASSPSGNNSPLHF
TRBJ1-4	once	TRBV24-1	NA	TGTGCCACCAGTGATTCAAGACAAATTGGGGAAAAACTGTTTTTT	CATSDSRQIGEKLFF
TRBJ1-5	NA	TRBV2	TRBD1	TGTGCCAGCGGACGACAGGGGGGTCAGCCCCAGCATTTT	CASGRQGGQPQHF
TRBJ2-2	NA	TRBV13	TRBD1	TGTGCCAGCAGCCTACTCGTCACCTGGACAGGGCGGACCGGGGAGCTGTTTTTT	CASSLLVTWTGRTGELFF
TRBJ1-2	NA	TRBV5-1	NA	TGCGCCAGCAGCTTGCAGGGGTCTAACTATGGCTACACCTTC	CASSLQGSNYGYTF
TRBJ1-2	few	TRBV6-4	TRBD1	TGTGCCAGCTCCGTGGGCCAGGGGGCGCACGGCTACACCTTC	CASSVGQGAHGYTF
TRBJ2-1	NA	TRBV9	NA	TGTGCCAGCAGCGTAGCTTCAACAGCTCGCAATGAGCAGTTCTTC	CASSVASTARNEQFF
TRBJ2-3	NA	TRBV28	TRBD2	TGTGCCAGCAGCCTGCATACTAGCGGGAGTTATACAGATACGCAGTATTTT	CASSLHTSGSYTDTQYF
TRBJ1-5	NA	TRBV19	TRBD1	TGTGCCAGTAGTATAGGAGGTGTAGGGGGCAGCCCTCAGCCCCAGCATTTT	CASSIGGVGGSPQPQHF
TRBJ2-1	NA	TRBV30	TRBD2	TGTGCCTGGAGTACAAGCGGGAGCCTTTGGAATGAGCAGTTCTTC	CAWSTSGSLWNEQFF
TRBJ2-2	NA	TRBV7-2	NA	TGTGCCAGCAGCCCCGCCGTAGCCGGGGAGCTGTTTTTT	CASSPAVAGELFF
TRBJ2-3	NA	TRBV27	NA	TGTGCCAGCAGTTTATTCCGTAGCACAGATACGCAGTATTTT	CASSLFRSTDTQYF
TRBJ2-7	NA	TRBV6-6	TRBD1	TGTGCCAGCTGGGACAGCTTTGCGGTAAAGCAGTACTTC	CASWDSFAVKQYF
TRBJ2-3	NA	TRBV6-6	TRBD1	TGTGCCAGCTCCACGTGGGACAGGGATACGGATACGCAGTATTTT	CASSTWDRDTDTQYF
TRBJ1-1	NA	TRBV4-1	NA	TGCGCCAGCAGCCATGTCGACGGGGGGAGCACTGAAGCTTTCTTT	CASSHVDGGSTEAFF
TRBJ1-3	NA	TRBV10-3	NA	TGTGCCATCAGCAGTGAAACCGTATACTCTGGAAACACCATATATTTT	CAISSETVYSGNTIYF
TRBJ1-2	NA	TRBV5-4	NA	TGTGCCAGCAGCCCCGGTTATAACTATGGCTACACCTTC	CASSPGYNYGYTF
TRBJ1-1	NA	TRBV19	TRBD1	TGTGCCAGTAGTATATACCAGGGGGGGAACACTGAAGCTTTCTTT	CASSIYQGGNTEAFF
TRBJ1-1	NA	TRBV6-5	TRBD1	TGTGCCAGCAGGGTGGGACAGGGGGTTCTCGAAGCTTTCTTT	CASRVGQGVLEAFF
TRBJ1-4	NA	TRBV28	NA	TGTGCCAGCAGCAAAGGACAGAGAGGAAAACTGTTTTTT	CASSKGQRGKLFF
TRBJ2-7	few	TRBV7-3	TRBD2	TGTGCCAGCAGCCTCGGCGGGAGTAACGAGCAGTACTTC	CASSLGGSNEQYF
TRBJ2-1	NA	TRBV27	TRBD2	TGTGCCAGCAGTTTATGGTCTACTAGCGAATACAATGAGCAGTTCTTC	CASSLWSTSEYNEQFF
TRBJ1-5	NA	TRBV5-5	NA	TGTGCCAGCAGCTTTACAGAAAGCAATCAGCCCCAGCATTTT	CASSFTESNQPQHF
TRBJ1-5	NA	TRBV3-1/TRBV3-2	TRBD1	TGTGCCAGCAGCCAAACCAACAGGGGGCCGTGGAATCAGCCCCAGCATTTT	CASSQTNRGPWNQPQHF
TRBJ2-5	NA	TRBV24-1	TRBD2	TGTGCCACCAGTGATTGGGGGGGCCAAGAGACCCAGTACTTC	CATSDWGGQETQYF
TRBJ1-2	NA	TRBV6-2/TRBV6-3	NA	TGTGCCAGCAGTTCCACAGACAGGAGACCTTCTTATGGCTACACCTTC	CASSSTDRRPSYGYTF
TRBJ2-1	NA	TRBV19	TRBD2	TGTGCCAGTAGCAAACTAGCGGGATCCTACAATGAGCAGTTCTTC	CASSKLAGSYNEQFF
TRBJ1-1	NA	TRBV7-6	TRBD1	TGTGCCAGCAGTCTTAGACTGGGACAGGGGACTGAAGCTTTCTTT	CASSLRLGQGTEAFF
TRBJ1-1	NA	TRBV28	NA	TGTGCCAGCACCCTTGCGGACAGATCTCATCCACTGAACACTGAAGCTTTCTTT	CASTLADRSHPLNTEAFF
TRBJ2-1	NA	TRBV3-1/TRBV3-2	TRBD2	TGTGCCAGCAGCCAAGATTGGCTAGCGGGAGGAGGCTCCTACAATGAGCAGTTCTTC	CASSQDWLAGGGSYNEQFF
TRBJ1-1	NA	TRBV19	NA	TGTGCCAGTAGTATAGACCCTCATCAGGGGAAAGCTTTCTTT	CASSIDPHQGKAFF
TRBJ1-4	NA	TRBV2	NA	TGTGCCAGCAGTGACCGGGGGGGAACTAATGAAAAACTGTTTTTT	CASSDRGGTNEKLFF
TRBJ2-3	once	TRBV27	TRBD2	TGTGCCAGCAGTTTGCTAGCGGGAATTACCACAGATACGCAGTATTTT	CASSLLAGITTDTQYF
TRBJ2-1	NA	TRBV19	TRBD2	TGTGCCAGTAGTAGATATCTAGCGGATCCATACAATGAGCAGTTCTTC	CASSRYLADPYNEQFF
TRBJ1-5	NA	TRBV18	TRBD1	TGTGCCAGCTCACAAGCGACAGGGGTCGATCAGCCCCAGCATTTT	CASSQATGVDQPQHF
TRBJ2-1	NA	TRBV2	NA	TGTGCCAGCAGTGAATTAATCGGGGGCAATGAGCAGTTCTTC	CASSELIGGNEQFF